The T cell receptor beta chain under discussion was sequenced for a study of T cells in localized non-small cell lung cancer. Study-level results: A median about 56 of the top 100 tumor clones appeared in adjacent lung. Longer survival (overall) was linked to higher T cell density in blood. Among the tissues sampled, uninvolved adjacent lung had the highest T cell clonality, above tumor. Without multi-region sequencing, intratumor heterogeneity could not be excluded.

Germline CDR1 reads SEHNR; CDR2 reads FQNEAQ (reference sequence). The CDR3 runs to 14 residues. Trimming shortened V by 6 bases and J by 10 bases, and 19 bases separated the two germline ends. Only in-frame clones appear in the TCRdb table, and some are missing; sequencing was by immunoSEQ multiplex PCR. The repertoire holds tens of thousands of clones, with 86% as singletons. Turning to this clone: What it recognizes is unknown.

This chain connects TRBV7-9 to TRBJ2-1; perhaps TRBD1 as D (6 bases). This TCR was sampled from a man aged 40-75 years with stage I lung adenocarcinoma. The sample consisted of peripheral blood, taken before any cancer treatment. CDR3 sequence reads: CASSSRDTSPEQFF. In nucleotides, the CDR3 is TGTGCCAGCAGTTCCCGGGACACTAGTCCAGAGCAGTTCTTC.